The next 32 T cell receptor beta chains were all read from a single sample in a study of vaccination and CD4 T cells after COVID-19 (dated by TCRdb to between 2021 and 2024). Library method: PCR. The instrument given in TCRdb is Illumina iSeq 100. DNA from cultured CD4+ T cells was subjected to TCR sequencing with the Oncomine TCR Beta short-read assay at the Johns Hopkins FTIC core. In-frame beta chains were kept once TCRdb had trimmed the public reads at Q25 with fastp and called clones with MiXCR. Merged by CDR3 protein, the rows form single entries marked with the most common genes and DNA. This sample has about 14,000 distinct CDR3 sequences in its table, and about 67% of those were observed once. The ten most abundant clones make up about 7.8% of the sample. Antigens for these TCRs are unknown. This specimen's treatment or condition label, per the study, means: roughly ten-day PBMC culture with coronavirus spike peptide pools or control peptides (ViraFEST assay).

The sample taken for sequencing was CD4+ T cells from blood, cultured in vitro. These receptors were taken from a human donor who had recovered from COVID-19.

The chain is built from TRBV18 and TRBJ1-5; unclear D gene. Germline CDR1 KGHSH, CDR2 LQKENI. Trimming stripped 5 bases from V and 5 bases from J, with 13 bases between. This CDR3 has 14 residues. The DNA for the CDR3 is TGTGCCAGCTCAGGGCAGATGAGCGATCAGCCCCAGCATTTT. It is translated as CASSGQMSDQPQHF.

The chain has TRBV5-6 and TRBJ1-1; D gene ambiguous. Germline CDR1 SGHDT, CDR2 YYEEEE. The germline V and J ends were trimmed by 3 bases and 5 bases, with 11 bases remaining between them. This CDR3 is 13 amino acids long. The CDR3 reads CASSWVRQTEAFF. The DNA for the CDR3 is TGTGCCAGCAGCTGGGTGCGTCAAACTGAAGCTTTCTTT.

CDR3 bases: TGCGCCAGCAGCCCCTCGGGTGGCTACACCTTC. This codes for CASSPSGGYTF. The chain combines TRBV5-1 with TRBJ1-2; no firm D call. The CDR3 is made up of 11 amino acids. Looked up from germline, CDR1 is SGHRS and CDR2 is YFSETQ. Trimming shortened V by 4 bases and J by 7 bases, and 8 bases separated the two germline ends.

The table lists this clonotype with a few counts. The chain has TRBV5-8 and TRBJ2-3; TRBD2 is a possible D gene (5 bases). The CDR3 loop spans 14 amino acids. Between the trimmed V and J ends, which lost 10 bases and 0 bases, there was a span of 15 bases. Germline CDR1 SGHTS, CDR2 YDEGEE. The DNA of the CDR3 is TGTGCCTCCCGGGGTGGCTCAAGCACAGATACGCAGTATTTT. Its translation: CASRGGSSTDTQYF.

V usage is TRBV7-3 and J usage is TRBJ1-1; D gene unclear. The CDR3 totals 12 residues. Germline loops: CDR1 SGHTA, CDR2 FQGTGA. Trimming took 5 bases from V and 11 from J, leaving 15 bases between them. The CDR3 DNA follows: TGTGCCAGCAGCACCCAAGGTGGCGCCGCTTTCTTT. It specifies CASSTQGGAAFF. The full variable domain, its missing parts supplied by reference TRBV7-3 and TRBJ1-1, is GAGVSQTPSNKVTEKGKYVELRCDPISGHTALYWYRQSLGQGPEFLIYFQGTGAADDSGLPNDRFFAVRPEGSVSTLKIQRTERGDSAVYLCASSTQGGAAFFGQGTRLTVV.

CDR3 protein: CASSPNYRGTGGYTF. The CDR3 DNA reads as TGCGCCAGCAGCCCTAACTACAGGGGGACTGGCGGCTACACCTTC. This chain uses TRBV4-1 with TRBJ1-2, with 8 bases lining up with TRBD1. CDR1 and CDR2 from the germline V gene are MGHRA and YSYEKL. Trimming took 4 bases from V and 8 from J; bases not matched to a gene: 12. The CDR3 contains 15 residues.

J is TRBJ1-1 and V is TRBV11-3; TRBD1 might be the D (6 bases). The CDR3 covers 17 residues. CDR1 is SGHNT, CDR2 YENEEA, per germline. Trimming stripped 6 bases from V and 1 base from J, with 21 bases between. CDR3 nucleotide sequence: TGTGCCAGCAGACATGAAGGGAGGCACAGGGAGAACACTGAAGCTTTCTTT. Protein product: CASRHEGRHRENTEAFF. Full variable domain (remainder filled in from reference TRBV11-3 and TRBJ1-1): EAGVVQSPRYKIIEKKQPVAFWCNPISGHNTLYWYLQNLGQGPELLIRYENEEAVDDSQLPKDRFSAERLKGVDSTLKIQPAELGDSAVYLCASRHEGRHRENTEAFFGQGTRLTVV.

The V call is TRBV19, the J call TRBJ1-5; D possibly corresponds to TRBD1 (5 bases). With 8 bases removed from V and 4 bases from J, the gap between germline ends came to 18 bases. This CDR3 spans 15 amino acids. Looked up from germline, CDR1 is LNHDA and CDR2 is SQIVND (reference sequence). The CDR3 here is CASARGRAPNQPQHF. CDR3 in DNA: TGTGCCAGTGCGAGGGGCAGGGCGCCGAATCAGCCCCAGCATTTT.

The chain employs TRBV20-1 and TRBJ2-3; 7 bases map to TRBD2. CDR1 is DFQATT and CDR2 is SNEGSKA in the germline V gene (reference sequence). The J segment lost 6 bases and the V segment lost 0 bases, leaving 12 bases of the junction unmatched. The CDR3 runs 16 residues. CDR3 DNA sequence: TGCAGTGCTAGAGATCCCGTAGCGGGTCGCGGGGATACGCAGTATTTT. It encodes CSARDPVAGRGDTQYF.

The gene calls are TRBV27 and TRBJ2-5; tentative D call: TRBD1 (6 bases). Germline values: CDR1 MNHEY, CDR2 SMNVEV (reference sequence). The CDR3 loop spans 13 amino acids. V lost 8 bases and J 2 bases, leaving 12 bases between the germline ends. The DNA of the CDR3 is TGTGCCAGCTCTACAGGGCAGCAAGAGACCCAGTACTTC. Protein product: CASSTGQQETQYF.

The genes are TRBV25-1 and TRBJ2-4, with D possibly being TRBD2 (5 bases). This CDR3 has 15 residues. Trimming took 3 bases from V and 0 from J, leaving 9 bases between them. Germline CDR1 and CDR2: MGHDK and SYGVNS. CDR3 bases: TGTGCCAGCAGTGACCCAGGACTAGCCAAAAACATTCAGTACTTC. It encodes CASSDPGLAKNIQYF. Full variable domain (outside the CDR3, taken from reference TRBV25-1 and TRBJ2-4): EADIYQTPRYLVIGTGKKITLECSQTMGHDKMYWYQQDPGMELHLIHYSYGVNSTEKGDLSSESTVSRIRTEHFPLTLESARPSHTSQYLCASSDPGLAKNIQYFGAGTRLSVL.

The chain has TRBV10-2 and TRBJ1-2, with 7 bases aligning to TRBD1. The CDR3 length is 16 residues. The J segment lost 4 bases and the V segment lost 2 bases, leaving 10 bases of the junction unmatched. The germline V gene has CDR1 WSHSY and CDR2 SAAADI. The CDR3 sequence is CASSEPQLDRVYGYTF. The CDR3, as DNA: TGCGCCAGCAGTGAGCCCCAACTCGACAGGGTCTATGGCTACACCTTC.

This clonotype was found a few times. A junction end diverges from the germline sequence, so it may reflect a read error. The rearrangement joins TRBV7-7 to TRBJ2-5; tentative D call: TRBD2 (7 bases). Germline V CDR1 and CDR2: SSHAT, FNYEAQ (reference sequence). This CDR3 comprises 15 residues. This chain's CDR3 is CASSLGGLRQETQYF. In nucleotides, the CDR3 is TGTGCTAGCAGCTTAGGGGGACTAAGGCAAGAGACCCAGTACTTC.

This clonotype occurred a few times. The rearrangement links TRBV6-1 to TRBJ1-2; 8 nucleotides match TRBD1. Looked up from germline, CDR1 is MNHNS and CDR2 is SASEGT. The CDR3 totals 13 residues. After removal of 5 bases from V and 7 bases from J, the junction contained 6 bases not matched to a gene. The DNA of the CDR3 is TGTGCCAGCAGTAGCCAGGGGGCCGGTGGCTACACCTTC. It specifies CASSSQGAGGYTF.

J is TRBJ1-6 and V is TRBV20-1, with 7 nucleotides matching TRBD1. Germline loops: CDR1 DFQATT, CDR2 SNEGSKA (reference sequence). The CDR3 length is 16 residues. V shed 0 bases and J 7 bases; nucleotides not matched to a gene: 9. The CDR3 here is CSAREYRGVPNSPLHF. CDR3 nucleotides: TGCAGTGCTAGAGAGTACAGGGGTGTGCCCAATTCACCCCTCCACTTT.

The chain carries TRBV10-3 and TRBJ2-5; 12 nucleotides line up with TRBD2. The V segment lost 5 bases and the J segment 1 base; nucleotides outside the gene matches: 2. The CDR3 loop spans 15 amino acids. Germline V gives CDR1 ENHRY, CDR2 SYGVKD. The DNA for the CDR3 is TGTGCCATCAGTAGGACTAGCGGGACCCAAGAGACCCAGTACTTC. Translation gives CAISRTSGTQETQYF.

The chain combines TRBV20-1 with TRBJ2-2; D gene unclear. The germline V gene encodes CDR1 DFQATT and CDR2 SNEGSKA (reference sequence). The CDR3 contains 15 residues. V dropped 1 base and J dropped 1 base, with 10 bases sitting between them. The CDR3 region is CSARGIGRNTGELFF. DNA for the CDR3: TGCAGTGCTAGAGGTATTGGACGGAACACCGGGGAGCTGTTTTTT.

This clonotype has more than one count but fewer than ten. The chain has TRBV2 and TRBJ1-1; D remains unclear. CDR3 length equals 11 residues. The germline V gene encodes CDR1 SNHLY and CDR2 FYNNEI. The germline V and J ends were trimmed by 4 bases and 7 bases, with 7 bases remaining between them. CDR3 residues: CASSGLGEAFF. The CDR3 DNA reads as TGTGCCAGCAGTGGGTTGGGTGAAGCTTTCTTT.

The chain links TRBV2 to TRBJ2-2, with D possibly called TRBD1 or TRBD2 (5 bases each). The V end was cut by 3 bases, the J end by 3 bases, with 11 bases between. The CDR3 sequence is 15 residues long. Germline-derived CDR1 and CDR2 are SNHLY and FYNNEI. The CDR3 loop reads CASSDKQGDTGELFF. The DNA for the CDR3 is TGTGCCAGCAGTGATAAGCAGGGAGACACCGGGGAGCTGTTTTTT.

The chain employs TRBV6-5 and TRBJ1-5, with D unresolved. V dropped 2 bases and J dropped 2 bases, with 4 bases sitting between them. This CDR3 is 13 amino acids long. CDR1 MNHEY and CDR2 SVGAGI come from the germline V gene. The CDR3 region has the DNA TGTGCCAGCAGTTACCGGGGCAATCAGCCCCAGCATTTT. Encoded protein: CASSYRGNQPQHF.

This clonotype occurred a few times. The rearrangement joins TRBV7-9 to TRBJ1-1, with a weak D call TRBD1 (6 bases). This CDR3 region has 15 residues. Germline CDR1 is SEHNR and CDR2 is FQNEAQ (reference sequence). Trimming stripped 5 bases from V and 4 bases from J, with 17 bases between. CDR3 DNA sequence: TGTGCCAGCAGCGTTACGGGGGCGGTCGGCACTGAAGCTTTCTTT. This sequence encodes CASSVTGAVGTEAFF.

The CDR3 DNA reads TGTGCCAGCAGTGGTGGGGATCTTGAGCAGTTCTTC. Translation: CASSGGDLEQFF. V usage is TRBV25-1 and J usage is TRBJ2-1; the D is unclear. Germline CDR1 and CDR2: MGHDK and SYGVNS. The CDR3 loop spans 12 amino acids. V was clipped by 4 bases and J by 9 bases, with 10 bases between them.

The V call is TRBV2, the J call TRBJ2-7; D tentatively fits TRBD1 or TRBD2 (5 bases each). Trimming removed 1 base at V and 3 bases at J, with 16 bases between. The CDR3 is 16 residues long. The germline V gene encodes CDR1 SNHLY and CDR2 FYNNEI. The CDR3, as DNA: TGTGCCAGCAGTGAAGATCCCGGGACCGACCTCTACGAGCAGTACTTC. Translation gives CASSEDPGTDLYEQYF.

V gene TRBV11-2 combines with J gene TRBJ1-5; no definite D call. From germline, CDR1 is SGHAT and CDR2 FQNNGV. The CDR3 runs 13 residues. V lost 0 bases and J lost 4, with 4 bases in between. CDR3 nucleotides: TGTGCCAGCAGCTTAGACGTAAATCAGCCCCAGCATTTT. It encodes CASSLDVNQPQHF.

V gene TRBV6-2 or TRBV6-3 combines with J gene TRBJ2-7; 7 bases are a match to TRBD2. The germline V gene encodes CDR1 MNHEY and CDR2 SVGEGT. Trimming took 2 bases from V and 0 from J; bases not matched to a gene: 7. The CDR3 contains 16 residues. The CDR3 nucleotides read TGTGCCAGCAGTTACCACCGGGCTAGCGGCTCCTACGAGCAGTACTTC. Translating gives CASSYHRASGSYEQYF.

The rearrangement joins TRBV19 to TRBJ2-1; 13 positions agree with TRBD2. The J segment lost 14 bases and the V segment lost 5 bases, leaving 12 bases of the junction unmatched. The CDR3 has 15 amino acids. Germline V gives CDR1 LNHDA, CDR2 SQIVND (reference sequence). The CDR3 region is CASSPTSGRGNDKFF. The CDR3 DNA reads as TGTGCCAGTAGTCCTACTAGCGGGAGGGGAAATGATAAGTTCTTC.

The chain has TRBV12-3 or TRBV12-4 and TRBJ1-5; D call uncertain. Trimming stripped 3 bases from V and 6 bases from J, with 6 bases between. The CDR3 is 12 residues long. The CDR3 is CASSFGTQPQHF. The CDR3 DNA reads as TGTGCCAGCAGTTTTGGTACTCAGCCCCAGCATTTT.

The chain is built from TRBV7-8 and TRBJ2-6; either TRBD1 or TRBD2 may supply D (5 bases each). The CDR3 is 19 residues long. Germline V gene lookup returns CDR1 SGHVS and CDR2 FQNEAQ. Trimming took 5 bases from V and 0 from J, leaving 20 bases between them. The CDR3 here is CASSPHRGGRHSGANVLTF. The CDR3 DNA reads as TGTGCCAGCAGCCCCCACCGTGGGGGACGACACTCTGGGGCCAACGTCCTGACTTTC.

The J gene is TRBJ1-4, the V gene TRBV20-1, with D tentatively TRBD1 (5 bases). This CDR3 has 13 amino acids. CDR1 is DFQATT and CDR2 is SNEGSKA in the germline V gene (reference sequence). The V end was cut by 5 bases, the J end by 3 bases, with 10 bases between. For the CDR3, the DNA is TGCAGTGCTCGGGGGACCGCTAATGAAAAACTGTTTTTT. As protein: CSARGTANEKLFF.

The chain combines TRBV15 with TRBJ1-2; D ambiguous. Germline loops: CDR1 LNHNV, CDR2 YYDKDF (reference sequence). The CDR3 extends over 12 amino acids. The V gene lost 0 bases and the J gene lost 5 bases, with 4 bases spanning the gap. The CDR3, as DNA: TGTGCCACCAGCAGAGACCAGTATGGCTACACCTTC. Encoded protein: CATSRDQYGYTF. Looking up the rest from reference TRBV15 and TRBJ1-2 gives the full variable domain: DAMVIQNPRYQVTQFGKPVTLSCSQTLNHNVMYWYQQKSSQAPKLLFHYYDKDFNNEADTPDNFQSRRPNTSFCFLDIRSPGLGDTAMYLCATSRDQYGYTFGSGTRLTVV.

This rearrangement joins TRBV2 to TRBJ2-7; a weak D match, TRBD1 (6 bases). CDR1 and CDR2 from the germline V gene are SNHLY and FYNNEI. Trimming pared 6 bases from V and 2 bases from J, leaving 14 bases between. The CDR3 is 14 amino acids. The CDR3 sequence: CASRESGHPYEQYF. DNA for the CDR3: TGTGCCAGCAGGGAATCGGGACATCCCTACGAGCAGTACTTC.

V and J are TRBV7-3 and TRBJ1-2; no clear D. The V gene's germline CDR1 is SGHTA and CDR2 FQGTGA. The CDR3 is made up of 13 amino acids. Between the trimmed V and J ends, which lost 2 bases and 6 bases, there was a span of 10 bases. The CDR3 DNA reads TGTGCCAGCAGCTTAGTGGGAGGTGATGGCTACACCTTC. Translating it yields CASSLVGGDGYTF.